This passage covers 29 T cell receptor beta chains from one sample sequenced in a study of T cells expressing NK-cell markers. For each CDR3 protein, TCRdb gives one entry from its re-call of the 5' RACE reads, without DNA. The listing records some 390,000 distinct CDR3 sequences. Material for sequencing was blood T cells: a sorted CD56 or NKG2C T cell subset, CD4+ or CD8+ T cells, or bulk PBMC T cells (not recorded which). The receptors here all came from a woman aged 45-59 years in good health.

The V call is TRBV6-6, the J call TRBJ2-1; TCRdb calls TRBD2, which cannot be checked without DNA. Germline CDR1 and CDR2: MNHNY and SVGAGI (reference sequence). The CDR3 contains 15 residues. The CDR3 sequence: CASSLQAGGNNEQFF.

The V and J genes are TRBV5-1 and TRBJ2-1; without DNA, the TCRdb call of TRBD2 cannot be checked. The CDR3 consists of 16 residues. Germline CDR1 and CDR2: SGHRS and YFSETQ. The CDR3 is CASSNTRLAGGDEQFF.

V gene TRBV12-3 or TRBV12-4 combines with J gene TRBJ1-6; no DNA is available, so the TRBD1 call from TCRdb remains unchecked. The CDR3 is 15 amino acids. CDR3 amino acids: CASRNYRQGGSPLHF.

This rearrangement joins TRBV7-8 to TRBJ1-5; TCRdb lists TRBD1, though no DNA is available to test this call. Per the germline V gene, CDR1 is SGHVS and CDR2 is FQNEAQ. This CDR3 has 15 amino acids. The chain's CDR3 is CASSLGNRFQMPQHF.

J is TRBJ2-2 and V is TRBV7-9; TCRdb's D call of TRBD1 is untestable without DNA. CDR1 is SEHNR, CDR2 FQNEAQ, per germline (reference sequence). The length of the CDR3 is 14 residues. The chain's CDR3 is CASHLGLTTGELFF.

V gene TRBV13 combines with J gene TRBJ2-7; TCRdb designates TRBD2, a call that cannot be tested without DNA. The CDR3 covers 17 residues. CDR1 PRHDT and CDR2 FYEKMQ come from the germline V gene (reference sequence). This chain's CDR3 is CASSLEGSGRIPYEQYF. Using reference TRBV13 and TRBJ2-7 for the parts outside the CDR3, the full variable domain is AAGVIQSPRHLIKEKRETATLKCYPIPRHDTVYWYQQGPGQDPQFLISFYEKMQSDKGSIPDRFSAQQFSDYHSELNMSSLELGDSALYFCASSLEGSGRIPYEQYFGPGTRLTVT.

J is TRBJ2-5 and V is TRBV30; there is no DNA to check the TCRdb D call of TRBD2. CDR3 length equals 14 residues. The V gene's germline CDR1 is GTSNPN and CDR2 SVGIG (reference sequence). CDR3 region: CAFTGGQIQETQYF. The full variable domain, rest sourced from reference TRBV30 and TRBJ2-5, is SQTIHQWPATLVQPVGSPLSLECTVEGTSNPNLYWYRQAAGRGLQLLFYSVGIGQISSEVPQNLSASRPQDRQFILSSKKLLLSDSGFYLCAFTGGQIQETQYFGPGTRLLVL.

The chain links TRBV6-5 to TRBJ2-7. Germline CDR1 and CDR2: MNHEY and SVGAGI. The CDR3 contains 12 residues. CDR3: CASSYTGLEQYF.

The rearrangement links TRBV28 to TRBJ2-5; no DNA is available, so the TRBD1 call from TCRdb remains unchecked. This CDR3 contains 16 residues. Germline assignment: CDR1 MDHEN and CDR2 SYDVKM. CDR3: CASSPRGVGGQETQYF.

CDR3 protein: CASSPVGGMGDRGFNEQFF. The chain carries TRBV12-3 or TRBV12-4 and TRBJ2-1; no DNA is available, so the TRBD1 call from TCRdb remains unchecked. The CDR3 has 19 residues.

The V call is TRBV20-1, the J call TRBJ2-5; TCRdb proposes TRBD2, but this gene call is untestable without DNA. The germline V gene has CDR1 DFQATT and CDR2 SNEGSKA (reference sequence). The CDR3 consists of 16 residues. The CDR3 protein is CSAPRSGTSAWGTQYF.

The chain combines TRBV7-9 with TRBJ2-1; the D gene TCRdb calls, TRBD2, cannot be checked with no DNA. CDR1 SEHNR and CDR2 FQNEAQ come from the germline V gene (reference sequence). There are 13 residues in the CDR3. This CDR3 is CASSSSGRSEQFF.

CDR3 sequence: CASSRPRGSPYNEQFF. V is TRBV14 and J is TRBJ2-1; TCRdb selects TRBD1, and the lack of DNA leaves this call unchecked. Germline V gene data show CDR1 as SGHDN and CDR2 as FVKESK. This CDR3 is 16 amino acids long.

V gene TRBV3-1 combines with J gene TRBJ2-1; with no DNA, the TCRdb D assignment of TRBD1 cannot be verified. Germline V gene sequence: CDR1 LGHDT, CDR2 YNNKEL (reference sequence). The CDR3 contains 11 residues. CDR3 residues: CASSQGGEQFF.

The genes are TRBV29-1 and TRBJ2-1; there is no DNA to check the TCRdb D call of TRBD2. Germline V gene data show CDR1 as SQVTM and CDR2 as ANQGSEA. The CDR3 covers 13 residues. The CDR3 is CSVFASGHNEQFF.

CDR3 protein: CASRTPTTQGEQFF. The chain links TRBV28 to TRBJ2-1; the D gene TCRdb calls, TRBD1, cannot be checked with no DNA. This CDR3 comprises 14 residues. Germline V gene data show CDR1 as MDHEN and CDR2 as SYDVKM.

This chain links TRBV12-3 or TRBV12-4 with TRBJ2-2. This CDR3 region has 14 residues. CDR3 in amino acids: CASRLGGYTGELFF.

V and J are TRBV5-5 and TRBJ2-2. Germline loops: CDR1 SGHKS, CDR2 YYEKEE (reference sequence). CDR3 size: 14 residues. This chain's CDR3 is CASSMVTGPGELFF.

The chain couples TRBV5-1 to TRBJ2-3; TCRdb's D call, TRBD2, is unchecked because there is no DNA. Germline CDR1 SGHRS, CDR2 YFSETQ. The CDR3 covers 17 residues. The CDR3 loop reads CASSLGTSGRSTDTQYF.

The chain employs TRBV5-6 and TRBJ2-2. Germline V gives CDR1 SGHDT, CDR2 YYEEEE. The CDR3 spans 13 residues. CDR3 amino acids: CASSLDLLGELFF.

The CDR3 sequence: CASSYRLTDNQPQHF. V usage is TRBV6-2 or TRBV6-3 and J usage is TRBJ1-5; no DNA is available, so the TRBD1 call from TCRdb remains unchecked. The CDR3 contains 15 residues. From germline, CDR1 is MNHEY and CDR2 SVGEGT.

CDR3 sequence reads: CASSLGSGIRNIQYF. The genes are TRBV5-6 and TRBJ2-4; no DNA is available, so the TRBD1 call from TCRdb remains unchecked. CDR3 size: 15 residues. Germline values: CDR1 SGHDT, CDR2 YYEEEE.

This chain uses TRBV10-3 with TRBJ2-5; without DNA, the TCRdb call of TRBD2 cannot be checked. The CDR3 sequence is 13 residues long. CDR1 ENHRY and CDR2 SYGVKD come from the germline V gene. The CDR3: CAISGGVWETQYF.

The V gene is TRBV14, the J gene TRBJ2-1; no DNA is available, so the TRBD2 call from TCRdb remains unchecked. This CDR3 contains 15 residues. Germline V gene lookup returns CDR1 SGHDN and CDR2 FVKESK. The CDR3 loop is CASSLTSGGNNEQFF.

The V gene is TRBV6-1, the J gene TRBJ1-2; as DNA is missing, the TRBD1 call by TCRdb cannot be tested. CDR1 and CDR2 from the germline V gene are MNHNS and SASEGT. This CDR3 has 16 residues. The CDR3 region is CASSEWGTGPLYGYTF.

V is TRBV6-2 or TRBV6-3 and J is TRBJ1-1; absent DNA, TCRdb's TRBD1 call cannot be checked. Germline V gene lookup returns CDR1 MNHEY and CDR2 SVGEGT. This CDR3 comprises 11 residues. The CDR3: CASSPGTRAFF.

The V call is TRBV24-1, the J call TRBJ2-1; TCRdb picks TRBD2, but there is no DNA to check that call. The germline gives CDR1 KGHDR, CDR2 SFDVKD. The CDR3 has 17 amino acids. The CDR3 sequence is CATSDPDAAGGYNEQFF.

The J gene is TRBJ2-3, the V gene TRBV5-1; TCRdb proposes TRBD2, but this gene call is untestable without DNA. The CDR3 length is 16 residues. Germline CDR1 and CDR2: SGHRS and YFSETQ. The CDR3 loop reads CASSGGSGRAADTQYF.

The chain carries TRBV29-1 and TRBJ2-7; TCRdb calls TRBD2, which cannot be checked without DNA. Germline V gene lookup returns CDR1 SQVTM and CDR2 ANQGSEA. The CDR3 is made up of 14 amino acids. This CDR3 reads CSVGMVGGRGEQYF.